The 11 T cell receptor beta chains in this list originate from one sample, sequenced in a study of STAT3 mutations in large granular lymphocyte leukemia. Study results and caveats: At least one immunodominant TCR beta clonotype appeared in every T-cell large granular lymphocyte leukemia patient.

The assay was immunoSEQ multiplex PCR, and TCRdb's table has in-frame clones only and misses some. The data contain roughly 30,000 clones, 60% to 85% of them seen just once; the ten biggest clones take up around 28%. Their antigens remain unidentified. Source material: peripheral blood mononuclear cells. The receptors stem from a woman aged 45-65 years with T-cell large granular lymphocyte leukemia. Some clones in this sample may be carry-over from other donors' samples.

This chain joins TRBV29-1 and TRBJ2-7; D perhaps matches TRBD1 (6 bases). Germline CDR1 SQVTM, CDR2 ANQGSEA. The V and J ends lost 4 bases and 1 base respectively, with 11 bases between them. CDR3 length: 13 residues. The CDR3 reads CSVGTGSSYEQYF. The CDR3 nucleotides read TGCAGCGTTGGTACAGGGTCATCCTACGAGCAGTACTTC.

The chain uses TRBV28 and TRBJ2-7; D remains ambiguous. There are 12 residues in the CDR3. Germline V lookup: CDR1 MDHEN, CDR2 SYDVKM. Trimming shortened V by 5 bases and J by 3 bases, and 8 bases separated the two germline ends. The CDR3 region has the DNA TGTGCCAGCAGTCCTGGGATCTACGAGCAGTACTTC. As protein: CASSPGIYEQYF.

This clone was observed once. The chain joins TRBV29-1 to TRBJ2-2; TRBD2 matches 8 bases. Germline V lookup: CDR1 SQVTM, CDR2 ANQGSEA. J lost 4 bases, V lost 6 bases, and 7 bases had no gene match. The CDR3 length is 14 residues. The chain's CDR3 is CSVGEAGGTGELFF. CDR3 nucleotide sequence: TGCAGCGTCGGCGAGGCGGGGGGCACCGGGGAGCTGTTTTTT.

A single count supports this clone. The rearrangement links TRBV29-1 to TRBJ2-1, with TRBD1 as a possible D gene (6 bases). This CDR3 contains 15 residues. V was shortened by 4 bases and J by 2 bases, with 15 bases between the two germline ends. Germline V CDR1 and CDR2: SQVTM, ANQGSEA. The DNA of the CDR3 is TGCAGCGTTGTACCTGAAGACAGGCCCTACAATGAGCAGTTCTTC. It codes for CSVVPEDRPYNEQFF.

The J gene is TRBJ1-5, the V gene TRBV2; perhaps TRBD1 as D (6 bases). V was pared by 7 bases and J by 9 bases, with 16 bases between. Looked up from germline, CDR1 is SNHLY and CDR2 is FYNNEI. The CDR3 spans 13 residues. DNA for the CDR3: TGTGCCAGCACCAGGACAGCCGCGGGGCCCCAGCATTTT. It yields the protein CASTRTAAGPQHF.

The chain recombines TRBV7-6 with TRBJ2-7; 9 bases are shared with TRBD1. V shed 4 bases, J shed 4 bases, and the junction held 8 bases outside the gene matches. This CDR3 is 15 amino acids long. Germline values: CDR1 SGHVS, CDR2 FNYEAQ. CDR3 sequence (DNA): TGTGCCAGCAGCTCCCGGGACAGGGTGGGATACGAGCAGTACTTC. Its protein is CASSSRDRVGYEQYF.

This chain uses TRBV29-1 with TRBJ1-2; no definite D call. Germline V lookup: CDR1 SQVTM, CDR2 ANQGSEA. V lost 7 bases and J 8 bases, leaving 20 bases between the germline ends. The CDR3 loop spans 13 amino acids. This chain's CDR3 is CSDDGSPSMGYTF. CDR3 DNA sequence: TGCAGCGACGACGGGTCCCCTTCAATGGGCTACACCTTC.

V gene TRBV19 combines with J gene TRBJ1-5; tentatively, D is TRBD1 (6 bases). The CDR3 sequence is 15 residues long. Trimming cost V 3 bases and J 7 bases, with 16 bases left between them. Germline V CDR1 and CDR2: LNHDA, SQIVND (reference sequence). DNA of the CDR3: TGTGCCAGTAGTATTGGTACAGGGAGACGGCAGCCCCAGCATTTT. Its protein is CASSIGTGRRQPQHF.

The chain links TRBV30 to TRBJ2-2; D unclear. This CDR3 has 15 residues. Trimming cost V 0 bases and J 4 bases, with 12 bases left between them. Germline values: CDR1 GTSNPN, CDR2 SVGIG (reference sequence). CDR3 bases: TGTGCCTGGAGTGTTTCCGGGTCGGGCACCGGGGAGCTGTTTTTT. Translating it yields CAWSVSGSGTGELFF.

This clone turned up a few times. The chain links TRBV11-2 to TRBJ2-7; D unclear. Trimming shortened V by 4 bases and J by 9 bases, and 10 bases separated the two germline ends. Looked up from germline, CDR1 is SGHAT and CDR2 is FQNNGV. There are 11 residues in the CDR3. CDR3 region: CASSSRSRQYF. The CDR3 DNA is TGTGCCAGCAGCTCTAGGTCGCGGCAGTACTTC.

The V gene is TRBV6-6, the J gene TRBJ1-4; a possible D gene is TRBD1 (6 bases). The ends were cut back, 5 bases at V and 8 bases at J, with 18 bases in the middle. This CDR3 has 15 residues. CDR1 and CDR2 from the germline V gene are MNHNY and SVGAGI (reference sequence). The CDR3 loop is CASSKQGILSEKLFF. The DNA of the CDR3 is TGTGCCAGCAGTAAACAGGGTATTCTTAGCGAAAAACTGTTTTTT.